A selection of T cell receptor beta chains follows, all from one sample in a study of T cell responses to AZD1222 COVID-19 vaccine. Sequenced by immunoSEQ multiplex PCR; TCRdb stores in-frame clones only, minus some. The table includes 150,000 or so clones, approximately 90% detected once. The sample was peripheral blood, taken on day 0 of AZD1222 vaccination. The receptors derive from an adult in good health. Both conserved end residues are part of each CDR3. Each record gives: D gene, J gene, V gene, clone size, CDR3 protein. A D gene is named only where the DNA matches it firmly. Some rows have no size entry. The others give once, few or many, or a class for an expanded clone.

NA | TRBJ1-1 | TRBV12-5 | NA | CASGLALMNTEAFF
TRBD1 | TRBJ1-5 | TRBV29-1 | NA | CSVTFTGGASNQPQHF
TRBD1 | TRBJ1-2 | TRBV6-1 | NA | CASSEAISRSRDRVYINYGYTF
TRBD1 | TRBJ2-7 | TRBV6-5 | NA | CASTWGQGFYEQYF
NA | TRBJ1-1 | TRBV7-8 | NA | CASSLPPWVNTEAFF
TRBD1 | TRBJ1-1 | TRBV19 | NA | CASSPQGRYEAFF
TRBD2 | TRBJ2-7 | TRBV4-2 | few | CASSPEVLAGDEQYF
TRBD2 | TRBJ2-3 | TRBV7-3 | NA | CASSKGTSGTTDTQYF
NA | TRBJ1-5 | TRBV12-5 | once | CASGLGQGNQPQHF
TRBD2 | TRBJ2-5 | TRBV19 | NA | CASSISGGAETQYF
NA | TRBJ1-3 | TRBV11-2 | NA | CASSLSLSSGNTIYF
NA | TRBJ2-5 | TRBV5-4 | NA | CASSGPLALETKYF
NA | TRBJ2-2 | TRBV28 | NA | CASSPPLAENTGELFF
NA | TRBJ2-7 | TRBV7-8 | NA | CASSRERLGRTYEQYF
NA | TRBJ1-5 | TRBV28 | NA | CATTGQVNQPQHF
NA | TRBJ1-3 | TRBV5-6 | NA | CASTNPLSGNTIYF
NA | TRBJ2-1 | TRBV2 | NA | CASSQERWGNEQFF
TRBD1 | TRBJ1-2 | TRBV4-2 | NA | CASSQDELGRGYSGYTF
NA | TRBJ1-6 | TRBV15 | NA | CATSRGGNSPLHF
NA | TRBJ1-4 | TRBV4-1 | once | CASSLRLPTNEKLFF
NA | TRBJ2-3 | TRBV25-1 | NA | CASSEWPSDTQYF
NA | TRBJ2-7 | TRBV6-4 | NA | CASSPTWGAGPYEQYF
NA | TRBJ1-1 | TRBV14 | NA | CASSQDRTGLSAFF
TRBD1 | TRBJ1-3 | TRBV2 | NA | CASSRTGPLGNTIYF
NA | TRBJ1-2 | TRBV5-1 | NA | CASSQGTSSYYGYTF
NA | TRBJ1-1 | TRBV28 | NA | CASSLHRVHWDTEAFF
NA | TRBJ2-1 | TRBV5-1 | NA | CASSLDPGLLYNEQFF
NA | TRBJ1-4 | TRBV5-1 | NA | CASSPSRGDFEKLFF
NA | TRBJ2-5 | TRBV4-1 | NA | CASSRLGTTQETQYF
TRBD1 | TRBJ1-1 | TRBV7-2 | NA | CASSFGVGRDRGTEAFF
NA | TRBJ2-3 | TRBV11-2 | NA | CASSLERVGGAADTQYF
NA | TRBJ1-3 | TRBV14 | NA | CASSQVNSGNTIYF
TRBD1 | TRBJ1-2 | TRBV5-4 | NA | CASSTETGGANYGYTF
NA | TRBJ2-7 | TRBV6-6 | NA | CASSYLQGGYEQYF
NA | TRBJ1-4 | TRBV7-8 | NA | CASSLARGLANEKLFF
NA | TRBJ2-7 | TRBV11-2 | NA | CASSGLGGEQYF